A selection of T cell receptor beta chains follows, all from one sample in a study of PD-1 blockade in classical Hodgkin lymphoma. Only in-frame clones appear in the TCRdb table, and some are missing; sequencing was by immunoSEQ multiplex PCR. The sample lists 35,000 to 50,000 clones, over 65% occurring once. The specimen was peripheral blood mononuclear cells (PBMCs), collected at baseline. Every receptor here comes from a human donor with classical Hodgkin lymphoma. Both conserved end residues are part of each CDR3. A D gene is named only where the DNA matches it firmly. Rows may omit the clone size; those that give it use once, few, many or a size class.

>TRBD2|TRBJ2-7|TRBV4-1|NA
TGCGCCAGCAGCCAGACTGGACTAGCGGGAGGCCACCAGCAGTACTTC
CASSQTGLAGGHQQYF
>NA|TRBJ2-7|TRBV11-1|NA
TGTGCCAGCAGCGCCCGGGGGTTCAGCTACGAGCAGTACTTC
CASSARGFSYEQYF
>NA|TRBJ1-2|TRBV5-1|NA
TGCGCCAGCAGCTTGGCTGGGGCAGGGTCATATGGCTACACCTTC
CASSLAGAGSYGYTF
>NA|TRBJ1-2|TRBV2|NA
TGTGCCAGCAGTCCTTCCGATTTGGCAGCTAACTATGGCTACACCTTC
CASSPSDLAANYGYTF
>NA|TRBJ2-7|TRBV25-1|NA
TGTGCCAGCAGTGCTGGGGGGGCCCTCCGAAAGGGCGAGCAGTACTTC
CASSAGGALRKGEQYF
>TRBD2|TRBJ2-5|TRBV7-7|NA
TGTGCTAGCAGCACTAGCGGGGGGTACCAAGAGACCCAGTACTTC
CASSTSGGYQETQYF
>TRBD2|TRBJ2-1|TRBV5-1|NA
TGCGCCAGCAGCCCGAGAAGCGGGAGCTCCTACAATGAGCAGTTCTTC
CASSPRSGSSYNEQFF
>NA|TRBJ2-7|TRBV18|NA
TGTGCCAGCTCACCAAGTTTAAACGGCCTCTCCTACGAGCAGTACTTC
CASSPSLNGLSYEQYF
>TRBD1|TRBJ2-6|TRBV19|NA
TGTGCCAGTCGCGGCCTGGGACAGGCTTCTGGGGCCAACGTCCTGACTTTC
CASRGLGQASGANVLTF
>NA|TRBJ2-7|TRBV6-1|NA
TGTGCCAGCAGTGAAGAGGGCCCAACCTACGAGCAGTACTTC
CASSEEGPTYEQYF
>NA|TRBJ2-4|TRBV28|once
TGTGCCAGCAGTTTATTCCAGGGGACCATTCAGTACTTC
CASSLFQGTIQYF
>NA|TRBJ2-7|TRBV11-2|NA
TGTGCCAGCAGCTTTGGAGGGGTCCCCGAGCAGTACTTC
CASSFGGVPEQYF
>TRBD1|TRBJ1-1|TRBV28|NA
TGTGCCAGCAGTTTTCGGCTCTACAGGGGCCCGGACGCTGAAGCTTTCTTT
CASSFRLYRGPDAEAFF
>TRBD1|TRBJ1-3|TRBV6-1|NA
TGTGCCAGCAGTGGGACAGGGCCTCTGCTCTCTGGAAACACCATATATTTT
CASSGTGPLLSGNTIYF
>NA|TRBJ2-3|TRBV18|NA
TGTGCCAGCTCACCACCCGTTAACACAGATACGCAGTATTTT
CASSPPVNTDTQYF
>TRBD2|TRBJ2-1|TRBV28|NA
TGTGCCAGCAGTTTCCGAGCGGGAGCTATCAATGAGCAGTTCTTC
CASSFRAGAINEQFF
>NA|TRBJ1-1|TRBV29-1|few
TGCAGCGTTCGAGGGTACACTGAAGCTTTCTTT
CSVRGYTEAFF
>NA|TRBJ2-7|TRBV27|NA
TGTGCCAGCAGTTTAGGCGGGGACTCCTACGAGCAGTACTTC
CASSLGGDSYEQYF
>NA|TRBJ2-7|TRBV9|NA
TGTGCCAGCAGCCCGATACAGGAGAACTACGAGCAGTACTTC
CASSPIQENYEQYF
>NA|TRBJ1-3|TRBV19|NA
TGTGCCAGTAGTGTGGGCTACACCATATATTTT
CASSVGYTIYF
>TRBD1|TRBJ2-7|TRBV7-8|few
TGTGCCAGCAGCTCAGGGGGCGGAGGATTCTACGAGCAGTACTTC
CASSSGGGGFYEQYF
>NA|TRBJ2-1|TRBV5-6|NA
TGTGCCAGCAGCTTGGCGGGAGTAGGGTCGGTTGAGCAGTTCTTC
CASSLAGVGSVEQFF
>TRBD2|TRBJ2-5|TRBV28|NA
TGTGCCAGCAGTTCGACGGGACTAGCGGGAGAAGAGACCCAGTACTTC
CASSSTGLAGEETQYF
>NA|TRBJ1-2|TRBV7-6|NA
TGTGCCAGCAGCCCCGGACAGCTATATGGCTACACCTTC
CASSPGQLYGYTF